This TCR beta chain was retrieved from a study of T cell responses to AZD1222 COVID-19 vaccine. Study-wide results and caveats: With dominance at 160-218 and 743-854, vaccine-associated CD4 TCRs spanned spike. The study identified only five to seven AZD1222 recipients as seropositive at baseline.

The CDR3 runs 15 residues. Germline CDR1 is LNHDA and CDR2 is SQIVND (reference sequence). V was shortened by 3 bases and J by 2 bases, with 11 bases between the two germline ends. Concerning this clone itself: Its antigen is undetermined.

Method: immunoSEQ multiplex PCR; TCRdb's copy keeps in-frame clones and lacks some. Of 140,000 to 150,000 clones listed, around nine tenths are singletons. Second-dose groups at about 4 or about 12 weeks were pooled. The sample consisted of peripheral blood, taken 28 days after the second AZD1222 dose. The TCR originated in an adult who received the AZD1222 COVID-19 vaccine. The chain employs TRBV19 and TRBJ1-5, with TRBD1 as a possible D gene (5 bases). The DNA of the CDR3 is TGTGCCAGTAGTATCCCCGAAGGGGGCAATCAGCCCCAGCATTTT. Its protein product is CASSIPEGGNQPQHF.